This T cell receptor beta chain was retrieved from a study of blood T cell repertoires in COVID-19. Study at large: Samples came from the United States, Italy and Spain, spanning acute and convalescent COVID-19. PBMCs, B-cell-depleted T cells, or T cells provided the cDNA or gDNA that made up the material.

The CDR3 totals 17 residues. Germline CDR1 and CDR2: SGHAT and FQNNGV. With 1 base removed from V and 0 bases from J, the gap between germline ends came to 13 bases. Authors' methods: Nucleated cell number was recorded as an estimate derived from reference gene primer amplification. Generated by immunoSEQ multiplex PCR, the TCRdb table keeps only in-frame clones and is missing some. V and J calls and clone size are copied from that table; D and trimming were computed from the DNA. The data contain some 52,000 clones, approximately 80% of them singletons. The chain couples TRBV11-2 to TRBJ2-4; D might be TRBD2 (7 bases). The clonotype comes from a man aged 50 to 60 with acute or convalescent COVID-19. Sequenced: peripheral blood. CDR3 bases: TGTGCCAGCAGCTTAGCCTGGGGGGGCCAAGCCAAAAACATTCAGTACTTC. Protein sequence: CASSLAWGGQAKNIQYF.